The 5 T cell receptor beta chains below come from one sample, sequenced in a study of blood T cell repertoires in COVID-19. TCRdb keeps only in-frame clones here, not all; method: immunoSEQ multiplex PCR. The sample consists of about 290,000 clones, around four fifths of them appearing once. Material for sequencing was peripheral blood. The source of these receptors is a woman aged 45-65 years with active or convalescent COVID-19.

The rearrangement uses TRBV14 and TRBJ2-1; TRBD1 matches at 8 bases. The CDR3 spans 18 residues. The germline gives CDR1 SGHDN, CDR2 FVKESK. The ends lost 0 bases at V and 9 bases at J; junction bases unmatched: 16. CDR3 DNA: TGTGCCAGCAGCCAAGAAGTAAGGGGGGACAGGCAAAAGGGTGAGCAGTTCTTC. Amino acid sequence: CASSQEVRGDRQKGEQFF. Supplemented by reference TRBV14 and TRBJ2-1, the full variable domain reads EAGVTQFPSHSVIEKGQTVTLRCDPISGHDNLYWYRRVMGKEIKFLLHFVKESKQDESGMPNNRFLAERTGGTYSTLKVQPAELEDSGVYFCASSQEVRGDRQKGEQFFGPGTRLTVL.

The rearrangement links TRBV7-9 to TRBJ1-1; D gene uncertain. V lost 6 bases and J lost 1, with 9 bases in between. CDR3 length: 13 residues. Germline V gene data show CDR1 as SEHNR and CDR2 as FQNEAQ (reference sequence). Here the CDR3 DNA reads TGTGCCAGCAGGCTAACAGAGAACACTGAAGCTTTCTTT. Amino acids: CASRLTENTEAFF. Looking up the rest from reference TRBV7-9 and TRBJ1-1 gives the full variable domain: DTGVSQNPRHKITKRGQNVTFRCDPISEHNRLYWYRQTLGQGPEFLTYFQNEAQLEKSRLLSDRFSAERPKGSFSTLEIQRTEQGDSAMYLCASRLTENTEAFFGQGTRLTVV.

J is TRBJ1-5 and V is TRBV28; TRBD1 is a possible D gene (6 bases). Germline values: CDR1 MDHEN, CDR2 SYDVKM. V dropped 6 bases and J dropped 8 bases, with 20 bases sitting between them. The CDR3 is 15 residues long. The CDR3 reads CASSPGGGAEKPQHF. CDR3 bases: TGTGCCAGCAGCCCAGGTGGGGGGGCGGAGAAGCCCCAGCATTTT. Filled out from reference TRBV28 and TRBJ1-5, the complete variable domain reads DVKVTQSSRYLVKRTGEKVFLECVQDMDHENMFWYRQDPGLGLRLIYFSYDVKMKEKGDIPEGYSVSREKKERFSLILESASTNQTSMYLCASSPGGGAEKPQHFGDGTRLSIL.

The V and J genes are TRBV7-6 and TRBJ1-2; the D gene is possibly TRBD1 (5 bases). V was trimmed by 2 bases and J by 3 bases, leaving 13 bases between them. The germline V gene has CDR1 SGHVS and CDR2 FNYEAQ. CDR3 length equals 15 residues. The chain's CDR3 is CASSLQGASYYGYTF. The CDR3 coding sequence is TGTGCCAGCAGCTTACAGGGCGCCAGCTACTATGGCTACACCTTC.

The chain has TRBV28 and TRBJ1-1, with D perhaps matching TRBD1 (5 bases). Trimming pared 3 bases from V and 5 bases from J, leaving 13 bases between. The germline gives CDR1 MDHEN, CDR2 SYDVKM. CDR3 size: 14 residues. CDR3 sequence reads: CASSLDPGKTEAFF. CDR3 DNA sequence: TGTGCCAGCAGTTTGGATCCAGGGAAAACTGAAGCTTTCTTT. The full variable domain, its missing parts supplied by reference TRBV28 and TRBJ1-1, is DVKVTQSSRYLVKRTGEKVFLECVQDMDHENMFWYRQDPGLGLRLIYFSYDVKMKEKGDIPEGYSVSREKKERFSLILESASTNQTSMYLCASSLDPGKTEAFFGQGTRLTVV.